Below are 14 T cell receptor beta chains sequenced from a single sample in a study of blood T cell repertoires in COVID-19. Data came from immunoSEQ multiplex PCR; TCRdb stores just in-frame clones and leaves some out. The profile shows 80,000 or so clones, roughly 86% of them singletons. The sample consisted of peripheral blood. These receptor sequences come from a woman in her fifties or sixties with acute or convalescent COVID-19.

V gene TRBV6-6 combines with J gene TRBJ1-1; D is unresolved. The CDR3 has 13 residues. Germline V gene data show CDR1 as MNHNY and CDR2 as SVGAGI (reference sequence). Deletions cut 6 bases from V and 1 base from J, with 9 bases between. The CDR3 sequence is CASRRTANTEAFF. In DNA, the CDR3 is TGTGCCAGCAGACGCACAGCGAACACTGAAGCTTTCTTT.

The chain employs TRBV7-2 and TRBJ1-4; 7 bases match TRBD1. With 1 base clipped from V and 5 bases from J, the junction kept 1 base outside the gene matches. Germline-derived CDR1 and CDR2 are SGHTA and FQGNSA. The CDR3 is 14 amino acids. The DNA for the CDR3 is TGTGCCAGCAGCTTAGAACAGGGGAATGAAAAACTGTTTTTT. It is translated as CASSLEQGNEKLFF.

J is TRBJ2-3 and V is TRBV6-5; D is unclear. Germline V gives CDR1 MNHEY, CDR2 SVGAGI. CDR3 size: 12 residues. The V end was cut by 6 bases, the J end by 2 bases, with 6 bases between. DNA of the CDR3: TGTGCCAGCAGGGGCTTCACAGATACGCAGTATTTT. Translating it yields CASRGFTDTQYF.

The chain couples TRBV7-2 to TRBJ2-5; 10 bases fit TRBD2. CDR3 length: 16 residues. Germline trimming cut 4 bases from V and 1 base from J; bases unmatched to any gene: 6. CDR1 and CDR2 (germline): SGHTA, FQGNSA. CDR3 sequence (DNA): TGTGCCAGCAGCTCAAAGCGGGGGGGTCCCCAAGAGACCCAGTACTTC. Translation: CASSSKRGGPQETQYF. Together with reference TRBV7-2 and TRBJ2-5, the CDR3 gives the full variable domain: GAGVSQSPSNKVTEKGKDVELRCDPISGHTALYWYRQSLGQGLEFLIYFQGNSAPDKSGLPSDRFSAERTGGSVSTLTIQRTQQEDSAVYLCASSSKRGGPQETQYFGPGTRLLVL.

The rearrangement links TRBV7-2 to TRBJ1-6, with D possibly being TRBD1 (5 bases). The CDR3 runs to 13 residues. CDR1 is SGHTA and CDR2 is FQGNSA in the germline V gene. Trimming left V 5 bases short and J 6 bases short, with 8 bases between. The CDR3 spells CASSSQGNSPLHF. DNA of the CDR3: TGTGCCAGCAGCAGCCAGGGTAATTCACCCCTCCACTTT.

This sequence joins TRBV5-5 and TRBJ2-7; TRBD2 might be the D (5 bases). The CDR3 covers 14 residues. CDR1 and CDR2 from the germline V gene are SGHKS and YYEKEE (reference sequence). With 3 bases removed from V and 5 bases from J, the gap between germline ends came to 15 bases. The CDR3 region has the DNA TGTGCCAGCAGCTCACACGGGAACATGGACGAGCAGTACTTC. This gives the protein CASSSHGNMDEQYF.

This chain links TRBV19 with TRBJ2-5; 7 bases match TRBD1. Germline values: CDR1 LNHDA, CDR2 SQIVND (reference sequence). The CDR3 covers 14 residues. V was pared by 5 bases and J by 7 bases, with 10 bases of the junction left unmatched. The CDR3 DNA is TGTGCCAGTAGTTCACAGGGGTGGAGCGGGACCCAGTACTTC. Its protein product is CASSSQGWSGTQYF.

The CDR3, as DNA: TGTGCCAGCAGCTTAACGGACAGGACTAACACCGGGGAGCTGTTTTTT. It yields the protein CASSLTDRTNTGELFF. This sequence joins TRBV7-3 and TRBJ2-2, with 7 bases lining up with TRBD1. Per germline, CDR1 SGHTA and CDR2 FQGTGA. The CDR3 totals 16 residues. The V and J ends lost 0 bases and 2 bases, in that order; junction bases with no gene match: 3. Complete variable domain (other parts from reference TRBV7-3 and TRBJ2-2): GAGVSQTPSNKVTEKGKYVELRCDPISGHTALYWYRQSLGQGPEFLIYFQGTGAADDSGLPNDRFFAVRPEGSVSTLKIQRTERGDSAVYLCASSLTDRTNTGELFFGEGSRLTVL.

This clone was seen more than once but under ten times. The chain carries TRBV4-3 and TRBJ1-6; the match to TRBD1 covers 8 bases. Germline CDR1 and CDR2: LGHNA and YSLEER. The junction had 12 bases not matched to a gene; V was cut back by 0 bases and J by 8 bases. The CDR3 totals 18 residues. CDR3 loop: CASSQEGGAGGTYSPLHF. CDR3 nucleotide sequence: TGCGCCAGCAGCCAAGAGGGTGGGGCAGGGGGCACGTATTCACCCCTCCACTTT.

This chain connects TRBV7-8 to TRBJ2-5; 7 bases are shared with TRBD2. After removal of 5 bases from V and 4 bases from J, the junction contained 16 bases not matched to a gene. The germline V gene encodes CDR1 SGHVS and CDR2 FQNEAQ. The CDR3 extends over 17 amino acids. As DNA, the CDR3 is TGTGCCAGCAGCCCGAACAAGGGGCTAGCGGTCAGAGAGACCCAGTACTTC. It codes for CASSPNKGLAVRETQYF.

This clone showed up just a few times. The chain carries TRBV7-9 and TRBJ2-1, with 8 bases lining up with TRBD2. Looked up from germline, CDR1 is SEHNR and CDR2 is FQNEAQ (reference sequence). The CDR3 sequence is 13 residues long. The junction had 0 bases not matched to a gene; V was cut back by 1 base and J by 7 bases. The CDR3 region is CASSLERGNEQFF. The CDR3 DNA reads TGTGCCAGCAGCTTAGAGCGGGGGAATGAGCAGTTCTTC.

V and J are TRBV4-3 and TRBJ1-3; possible D gene TRBD1, 6 bases. In germline, CDR1 is LGHNA, CDR2 YSLEER. This CDR3 contains 18 residues. Trimming cost V 0 bases and J 4 bases, with 19 bases left between them. CDR3 residues: CASSQDISGHRAGNTIYF. The DNA of the CDR3 is TGCGCCAGCAGCCAAGATATTTCGGGCCACAGGGCGGGAAACACCATATATTTT.

V gene TRBV27 combines with J gene TRBJ1-2, with D maybe TRBD1 (6 bases). Trimming pared 2 bases from V and 8 bases from J, leaving 15 bases between. This CDR3 has 14 residues. Germline loops: CDR1 MNHEY, CDR2 SMNVEV (reference sequence). CDR3 in amino acids: CASSLTGTRRGYTF. As DNA, the CDR3 is TGTGCCAGCAGTTTAACCGGGACACGGAGGGGCTACACCTTC.

The rearrangement links TRBV18 to TRBJ1-1; D remains ambiguous. Per the germline V gene, CDR1 is KGHSH and CDR2 is LQKENI. The CDR3 is 16 amino acids. Trimming removed 0 bases at V and 3 bases at J, with 14 bases between. DNA for the CDR3: TGTGCCAGCTCACCACCGGGCTCAACGAGGGACACTGAAGCTTTCTTT. It is translated as CASSPPGSTRDTEAFF.